This TCR beta chain was recovered during a study of type 1 and type 2 diabetes patients. Overall study context: Samples came from type 1 diabetic, type 2 diabetic or nondiabetic people, recruited in China.

The PCR template was genomic DNA. The TCR beta CDR3 region was amplified using 30 forward and 13 reverse primers. One entry per CDR3 protein, called by TCRdb with MiXCR from the multiplex PCR reads. The table records about 250,000 distinct CDR3 sequences, 47% of them present only once. This TCR was recovered from a man in his late teens or twenties with type 2 diabetes. Sequencing was performed on peripheral blood mononuclear cells (PBMCs).

CDR3: CASSLFETGWSNQPQHF. CDR3 DNA: TGTGCCAGCAGTTTATTTGAAACAGGGTGGAGCAATCAGCCCCAGCATTTT. The chain uses TRBV28 and TRBJ1-5, with D possibly being TRBD1 (6 bases). Per the germline V gene, CDR1 is MDHEN and CDR2 is SYDVKM. V was trimmed by 1 base and J by 1 base, leaving 14 bases between them. The CDR3 spans 17 residues. Using reference TRBV28 and TRBJ1-5 for the parts outside the CDR3, the full variable domain is DVKVTQSSRYLVKRTGEKVFLECVQDMDHENMFWYRQDPGLGLRLIYFSYDVKMKEKGDIPEGYSVSREKKERFSLILESASTNQTSMYLCASSLFETGWSNQPQHFGDGTRLSIL.